Detailed here is one TCR beta chain. Its antigen is not identified. A read error may account for a junction end that differs from germline. This CDR3 region has 13 residues. CDR1 and CDR2 (germline): SQVTM, ANQGSEA. The data stem from a study of tumor-infiltrating lymphocytes in primary liver carcinoma. Findings and limits, study-wide: In tumor-adjacent and tumor-blood pairs, overlap was lower than in tumor region pairs.

Total RNA amounting to roughly 480 ng was the source from which TCR beta cDNA was made with a constant-region primer. Three nested multiplex PCR rounds, a slightly modified ARM-PCR method, built the TCR beta libraries. PCR rounds one and two used TRBV1-TRBV30 forward primers with a C-beta reverse primer for 10 cycles each. TCRdb reprocessed the multiplex PCR reads via MiXCR and lists one record per CDR3 protein. This repertoire shows approximately 190,000 distinct CDR3 sequences, about 82% found once; its top ten account for 15% to 20%. The study co-extracted DNA and RNA from 20-30 mg of unsorted bulk tissue. Every tumor sample held more than 80% viable tumor cells.

The specimen was tumor tissue from primary liver carcinoma. This TCR derives from a man aged 40-49 years with primary liver carcinoma and hepatitis B virus infection. This rearrangement joins TRBV29-1 to TRBJ2-5, with TRBD2 as a possible D gene (6 bases). The CDR3 DNA reads as TGCAACGTTTCATCCACGGGGAGGGAGACCCAGTACTTC. It specifies CNVSSTGRETQYF.